Sequencing of this T cell receptor beta chain was carried out in a study of OX40 agonist ivuxolimab in advanced cancers. Across the whole study: Patients with prior anti-PD-1, anti-PD-L1 or anti-CTLA-4 therapy were eligible; 35% to 50% had some. One hepatocellular carcinoma and two cutaneous melanoma patients partially responded. Whole-study findings and limits: It was not determined which antigens were specifically recognized by the peripheral T cells that had undergone clonal expansion. Dosing at 0.1 to 3.0 mg/kg was accompanied by clonal expansion of CD4+ and CD8+ blood T cells by week 6.

About this clone itself: What it binds is unknown.

Assay used: immunoSEQ multiplex PCR; TCRdb lists only in-frame clones, some missing. The sample holds more than 50,000 clones, 75% to 90% seen once. V gave up 1 base and J gave up 3 bases, with 10 bases separating them. There are 14 residues in the CDR3. Per germline, CDR1 LGHNA and CDR2 YSLEER. The sequencing used CD4+ or CD8+ T cells sorted from blood, collected in a trial of the OX40 agonist ivuxolimab. The V call is TRBV4-3, the J call TRBJ2-7; either TRBD1 or TRBD2 may supply D (5 bases each). This clonotype was sampled from an adult with an advanced solid tumor such as melanoma, head and neck, liver or kidney cancer. In nucleotides, the CDR3 is TGCGCCAGCAGCCAAGGTGAGAGGGGCTACGAGCAGTACTTC. This translates into CASSQGERGYEQYF.